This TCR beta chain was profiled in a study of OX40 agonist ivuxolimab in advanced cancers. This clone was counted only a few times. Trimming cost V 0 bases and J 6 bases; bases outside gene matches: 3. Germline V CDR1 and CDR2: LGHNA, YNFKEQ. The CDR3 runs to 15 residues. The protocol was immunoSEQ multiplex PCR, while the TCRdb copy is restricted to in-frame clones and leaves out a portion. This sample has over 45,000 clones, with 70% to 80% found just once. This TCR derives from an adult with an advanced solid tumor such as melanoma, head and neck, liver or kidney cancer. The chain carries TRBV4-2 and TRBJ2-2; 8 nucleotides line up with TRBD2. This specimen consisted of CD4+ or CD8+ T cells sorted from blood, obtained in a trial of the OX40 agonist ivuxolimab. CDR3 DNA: TGTGCCAGCAGCCAAGACGAAGCGGGAGCCGGGGAGCTGTTTTTT. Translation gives CASSQDEAGAGELFF.